A selection of T cell receptor beta chains follows, all from one sample in a study of cytomegalovirus exposure and HLA in healthy donors. TCRdb's copy holds only in-frame clones and misses some; the assay was immunoSEQ multiplex PCR. The sample has around 34,000 clones; the top ten hold 1.9%. Sequenced sample: PBMCs. These receptor sequences come from a woman in her thirties or forties in good health and CMV-seropositive. Both conserved end residues are part of each CDR3. A D gene is named only where the DNA matches it firmly.

d_gene	v_gene	j_gene	CDR3nt	CDR3aa
TRBD1	TRBV2	TRBJ1-6	TGTGCCATCATAGGACAGGTCAATTCACCCCTCCACTTT	CAIIGQVNSPLHF
TRBD1	TRBV28	TRBJ1-5	TGTGCCAGCAGACCTACGACAGGGTTTCAGCCCCAGCATTTT	CASRPTTGFQPQHF
-	TRBV5-4	TRBJ2-1	TGTGCCAGCAGCTGGCGGGGGCAGAATGAGCAGTTCTTC	CASSWRGQNEQFF
-	TRBV29-1	TRBJ1-2	TGCAGCGTGGAGACAGCTACCTATGGCTACACCTTC	CSVETATYGYTF
TRBD1	TRBV4-1	TRBJ2-1	TGCGCCAGCAGCCAAGAACCGGGACAGGGGGCCTACAATGAGCAGTTCTTC	CASSQEPGQGAYNEQFF
-	TRBV6-5	TRBJ1-5	TGTGCCAGCAGTAGACAGGAGGCCTTTCAGCCCCAGCATTTT	CASSRQEAFQPQHF
TRBD1	TRBV29-1	TRBJ2-7	TGCAGCGTTGAAGTCGGACAGGGACGCAGGCAGTACTTC	CSVEVGQGRRQYF
-	TRBV18	TRBJ1-6	TGTGCCAGCTCACCACTTGGACAGTTTAATTCACCCCTCCACTTT	CASSPLGQFNSPLHF
TRBD1	TRBV2	TRBJ2-5	TGTGCCAGCAGTGAGACAGGGTCGGCGGAGAAGTACTTC	CASSETGSAEKYF
TRBD1	TRBV7-9	TRBJ2-7	TGTGCCAGCAGGGACAGGGCCTACGAGCAGTACTTC	CASRDRAYEQYF
TRBD1	TRBV6-5	TRBJ2-1	TGTGCCAGCAGCCCCAGGGACAGGGGACGGAATGAGCAGTTCTTC	CASSPRDRGRNEQFF
TRBD2	TRBV27	TRBJ2-7	TGTGCCAGCAGTCCATATAGCGGGGGGGGAGAGCAGTACTTC	CASSPYSGGGEQYF
-	TRBV6-6	TRBJ1-1	TGTGCCAGCATAGTGAACACTGAAGCTTTCTTT	CASIVNTEAFF
TRBD2	TRBV6-1	TRBJ2-7	TGTGCCAGCAGTGATCTACTAGCGGGGGGGCGTCACGAGCAGTACTTC	CASSDLLAGGRHEQYF
TRBD2	TRBV6-5	TRBJ2-1	TGTGCCAGCAGTTCCGGGACTAGAACCAATGAGCAGTTCTTC	CASSSGTRTNEQFF
-	TRBV28	TRBJ1-1	TGTGCCAGCAGGACAATCGGTCTGGGCCTGGGGAACACTGAAGCTTTCTTT	CASRTIGLGLGNTEAFF
TRBD1	TRBV2	TRBJ2-2	TGTGCCAGCAGCGCCGACAGGGCGGGCACCGGGGAGCTGTTTTTT	CASSADRAGTGELFF
TRBD1	TRBV6-5	TRBJ1-6	TGTGCCAGCAAGCCCCGGGGACAGGGTGTCCCACCCCTCCACTTT	CASKPRGQGVPPLHF
-	TRBV5-4	TRBJ2-7	TGTGCCAGCAGCTTCGCGGGGGGAAGGGGGCTGGCGGACGAGCAGTACTTC	CASSFAGGRGLADEQYF
TRBD2	TRBV4-3	TRBJ2-7	TGCGCCAGCAGCCCACAGCTAGCGGTGTTCTACGAGCAGTACTTC	CASSPQLAVFYEQYF
-	TRBV7-3	TRBJ2-2	TGTGCCAGCAGCCGCAGGGTAACCGGGGAGCTGTTTTTT	CASSRRVTGELFF
TRBD2	TRBV11-2	TRBJ2-3	TGTGCCAGCAGCTTCGGCGGGGGGGCGGGAAGCACAGATACGCAGTATTTT	CASSFGGGAGSTDTQYF
TRBD1	TRBV19	TRBJ2-2	TGTGCCAGTACCCCCTTGGGGACAGAGAACACCGGGGAGCTGTTTTTT	CASTPLGTENTGELFF
-	TRBV29-1	TRBJ2-1	TGCAGCGTTGATACAGACGACAATGAGCAGTTCTTC	CSVDTDDNEQFF
TRBD1	TRBV10-3	TRBJ2-1	TGTGCCATCAATCCCGGGACAGGGGGAGGAAATGAGCAGTTCTTC	CAINPGTGGGNEQFF
TRBD2	TRBV4-2	TRBJ2-2	TGTGCCAGCAGCCAGATGGCTAGCGGCGTCGCGAACACCGGGGAGCTGTTTTTT	CASSQMASGVANTGELFF
-	TRBV4-1	TRBJ2-1	TGCGCCAGCAGCCAACCCGGACAGAGTTCTAGGTATGAGCAGTTCTTC	CASSQPGQSSRYEQFF
-	TRBV19	TRBJ2-5	TGTGCCAGTAGTTGGACAGCCCAAGAGACCCAGTACTTC	CASSWTAQETQYF
-	TRBV19	TRBJ1-1	TGTGCCAGTAGTTCCCCGGGAGGGACTGAAGCTTTCTTT	CASSSPGGTEAFF
-	TRBV7-9	TRBJ2-1	TGTGCCAGCATGACAGAGGTCAATGAGCAGTTCTTC	CASMTEVNEQFF
TRBD1	TRBV19	TRBJ1-1	TGTGCCAGTAGTGACAGGGGGGGACACACTGAAGCTTTCTTT	CASSDRGGHTEAFF
TRBD2	TRBV7-9	TRBJ2-1	TGTGCCAGCAGCTTAGCGGGACTAGCGGGGACCAGCTACAATGAGCAGTTCTTC	CASSLAGLAGTSYNEQFF
-	TRBV5-1	TRBJ2-5	TGCGCCAGCAGCCCGACCGGGTCGGGGGAGACCCAGTACTTC	CASSPTGSGETQYF
-	TRBV25-1	TRBJ2-7	TGTGCCAGCAGGGACTACTCCTACGAGCAGTACTTC	CASRDYSYEQYF
-	TRBV6-1	TRBJ1-4	TGTGCCAGCAGATCAGGCGCAACTAATGAAAAACTGTTTTTT	CASRSGATNEKLFF
-	TRBV18	TRBJ2-1	TGTGCCAGCTCACCACCTACTAGCTTGGAAAAGTTCTTC	CASSPPTSLEKFF
TRBD1	TRBV10-3	TRBJ2-3	TGTGCCATCAGATCAGGGGGCGTCCCAGATACGCAGTATTTT	CAIRSGGVPDTQYF
-	TRBV4-3	TRBJ1-5	TGCGCCAGCAGCCAAGAGGCAGGGAACAATCAGCCCCAGCATTTT	CASSQEAGNNQPQHF
TRBD1	TRBV11-2	TRBJ2-7	TGTGCCAGCAGCTTAGCTCGGACAGGGGAGCAGTACTTC	CASSLARTGEQYF
TRBD1	TRBV5-1	TRBJ2-5	TGCGCCAGCAGCTTGACAGGGGTGGAGACCCAGTACTTC	CASSLTGVETQYF